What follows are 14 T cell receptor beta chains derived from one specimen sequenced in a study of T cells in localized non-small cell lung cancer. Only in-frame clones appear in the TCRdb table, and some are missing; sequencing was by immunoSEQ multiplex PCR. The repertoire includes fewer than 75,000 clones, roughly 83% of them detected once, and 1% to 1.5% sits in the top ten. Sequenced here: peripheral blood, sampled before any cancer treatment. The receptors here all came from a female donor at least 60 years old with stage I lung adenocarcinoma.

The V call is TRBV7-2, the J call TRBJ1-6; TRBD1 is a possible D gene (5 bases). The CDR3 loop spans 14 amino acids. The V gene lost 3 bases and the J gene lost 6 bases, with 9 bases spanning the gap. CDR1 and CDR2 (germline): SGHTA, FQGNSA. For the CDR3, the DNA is TGTGCCAGCAGCTTCACGGGGACTAATTCACCCCTCCACTTT. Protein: CASSFTGTNSPLHF.

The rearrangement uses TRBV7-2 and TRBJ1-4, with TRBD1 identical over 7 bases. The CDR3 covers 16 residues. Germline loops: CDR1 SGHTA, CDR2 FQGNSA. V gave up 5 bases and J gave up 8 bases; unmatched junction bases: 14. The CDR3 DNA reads TGTGCCAGCAGCCCACGGACAGGCCCTGCGGGAGAAAAACTGTTTTTT. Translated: CASSPRTGPAGEKLFF.

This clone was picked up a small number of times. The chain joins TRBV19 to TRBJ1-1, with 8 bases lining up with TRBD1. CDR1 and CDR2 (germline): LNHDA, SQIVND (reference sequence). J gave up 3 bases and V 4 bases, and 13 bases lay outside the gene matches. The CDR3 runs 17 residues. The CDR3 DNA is TGTGCCAGTAGTACGTTCGCCAGGGGGCGCGGGGACACTGAAGCTTTCTTT. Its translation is CASSTFARGRGDTEAFF.

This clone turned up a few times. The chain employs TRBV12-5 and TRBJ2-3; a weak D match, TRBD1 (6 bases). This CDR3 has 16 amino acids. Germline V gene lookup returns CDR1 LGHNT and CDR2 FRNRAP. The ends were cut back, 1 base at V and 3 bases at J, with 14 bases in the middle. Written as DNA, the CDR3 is TGTGCTAGTGGTTTGGGGGCCCGAGACAGGACAGATACGCAGTATTTT. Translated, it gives CASGLGARDRTDTQYF.

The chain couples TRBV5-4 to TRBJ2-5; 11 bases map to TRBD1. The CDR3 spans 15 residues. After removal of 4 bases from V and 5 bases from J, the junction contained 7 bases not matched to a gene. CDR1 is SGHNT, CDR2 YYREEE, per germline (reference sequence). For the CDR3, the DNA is TGTGCCAGCAGCGATGGACAGGGGGCGAGGGAGACCCAGTACTTC. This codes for CASSDGQGARETQYF. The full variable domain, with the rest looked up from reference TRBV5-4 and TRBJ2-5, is ETGVTQSPTHLIKTRGQQVTLRCSSQSGHNTVSWYQQALGQGPQFIFQYYREEENGRGNFPPRFSGLQFPNYSSELNVNALELDDSALYLCASSDGQGARETQYFGPGTRLLVL.

Here the CDR3 DNA reads TGTGCCAGCAGCAAACCAGGTGGAGGGGACAGGGCGAACACCGGGGAGCTGTTTTTT. Protein product: CASSKPGGGDRANTGELFF. The chain combines TRBV21-1 with TRBJ2-2; whether TRBD1, the table's D call, matches the DNA was not checked. TRBV21-1 is a pseudogene segment. The CDR3 has 19 amino acids.

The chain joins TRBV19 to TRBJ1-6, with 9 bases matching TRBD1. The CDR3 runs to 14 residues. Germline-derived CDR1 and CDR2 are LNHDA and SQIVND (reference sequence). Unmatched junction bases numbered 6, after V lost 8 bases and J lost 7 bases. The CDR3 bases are TGTGCCAGTGGGACAGGGATGAGAAATTCACCCCTCCACTTT. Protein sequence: CASGTGMRNSPLHF.

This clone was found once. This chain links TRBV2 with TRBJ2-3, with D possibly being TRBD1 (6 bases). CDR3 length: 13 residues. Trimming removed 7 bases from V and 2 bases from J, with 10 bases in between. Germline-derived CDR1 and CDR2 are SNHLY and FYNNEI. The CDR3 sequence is CASNWDTTDTQYF. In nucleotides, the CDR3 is TGTGCCAGCAATTGGGACACCACAGATACGCAGTATTTT.

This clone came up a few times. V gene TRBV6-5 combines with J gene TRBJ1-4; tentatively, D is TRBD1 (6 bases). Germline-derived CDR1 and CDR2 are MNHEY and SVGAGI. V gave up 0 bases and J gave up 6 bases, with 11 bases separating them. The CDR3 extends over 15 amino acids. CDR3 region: CASSYSGRGYEKLFF. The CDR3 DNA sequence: TGTGCCAGCAGTTACTCCGGCAGGGGCTATGAAAAACTGTTTTTT.

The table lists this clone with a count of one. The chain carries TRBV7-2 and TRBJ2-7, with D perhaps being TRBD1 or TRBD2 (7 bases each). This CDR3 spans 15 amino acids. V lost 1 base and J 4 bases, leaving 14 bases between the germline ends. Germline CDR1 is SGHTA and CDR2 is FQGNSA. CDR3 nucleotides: TGTGCCAGCAGCTTAGAAGGGGGCGGGGGATACGAGCAGTACTTC. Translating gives CASSLEGGGGYEQYF.

The CDR3: CASSPQGYQETQYF. CDR3 nucleotides: TGCGCCAGCAGCCCCCAAGGGTACCAAGAGACCCAGTACTTC. The chain couples TRBV4-1 to TRBJ2-5, with D uncertain. V was clipped by 4 bases and J by 0 bases, with 9 bases between them. CDR3 size: 14 residues. In germline, CDR1 is MGHRA, CDR2 YSYEKL.

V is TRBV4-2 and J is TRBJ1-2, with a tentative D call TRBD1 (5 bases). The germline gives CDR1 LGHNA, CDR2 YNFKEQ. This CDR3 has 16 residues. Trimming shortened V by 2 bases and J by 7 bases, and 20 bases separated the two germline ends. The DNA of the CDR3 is TGTGCCAGCAGCCAATCAATGGGGGGGATCGTTGGTGGCTACACCTTC. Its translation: CASSQSMGGIVGGYTF.

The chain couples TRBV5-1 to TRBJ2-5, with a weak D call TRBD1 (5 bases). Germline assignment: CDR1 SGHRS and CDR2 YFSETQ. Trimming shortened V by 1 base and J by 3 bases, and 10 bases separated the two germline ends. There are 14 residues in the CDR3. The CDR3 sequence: CASSLLDSEETQYF. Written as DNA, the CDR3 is TGCGCCAGCAGCTTGTTAGACAGCGAAGAGACCCAGTACTTC.

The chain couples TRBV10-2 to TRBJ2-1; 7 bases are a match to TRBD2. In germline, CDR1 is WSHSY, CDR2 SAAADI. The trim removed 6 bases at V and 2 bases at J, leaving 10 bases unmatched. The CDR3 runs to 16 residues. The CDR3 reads CASSGASGQPYNEQFF. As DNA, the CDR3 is TGCGCCAGCAGCGGGGCTAGCGGACAACCCTACAATGAGCAGTTCTTC.